The entry below describes one T cell receptor beta chain. The target antigen is unknown. Trimming stripped 3 bases from V and 3 bases from J, with 12 bases between. CDR3 size: 15 residues. The germline gives CDR1 MRHNA, CDR2 SNTAGT. The entry originates in a study of shared clonotypes between healthy human individuals. Study-wide findings and caveats: Generally, estimated richness proved larger in naive subsets than it did in memory subsets.

Some clones are missing from TCRdb's copy, which holds only in-frame ones; the method was immunoSEQ multiplex PCR. The sample comprises millions of clones, just over 90% of which are singletons, and 1.5% to 2% rests with the top ten. Naive CD8 cells lacked CD45RO, underwent positive selection for CCR7 and left out terminally differentiated effector memory CD45RA+ cells. Each donor was a Caucasian adult residing in Nashville, Tennessee. This TCR was recovered from a man aged 18-30 years in good health. Some clones in this sample may be carry-over from other donors' samples. The V and J genes are TRBV6-4 and TRBJ1-5; D gene uncertain. Sequenced material: naive CD8+ T cells from PBMCs. This CDR3 reads CASSERRPSNQPQHF. CDR3 bases: TGTGCCAGCAGTGAGCGCAGACCTTCCAATCAGCCCCAGCATTTT.